A single sample gave rise to the 10 T cell receptor beta chains below, sequenced in a study of blood T cell repertoires in COVID-19. This table comes from immunoSEQ multiplex PCR, and its TCRdb copy is limited to in-frame clones, with some not included. This table has roughly 190,000 clones, about four fifths appearing once. Sequencing was performed on peripheral blood. The receptor set was obtained from a middle-aged woman with acute or convalescent COVID-19.

This rearrangement joins TRBV7-8 to TRBJ1-5; D unclear. The CDR3 length is 13 residues. The V end was cut by 5 bases, the J end by 4 bases, with 9 bases between. Germline CDR1 reads SGHVS; CDR2 reads FQNEAQ. The CDR3, as DNA: TGTGCCAGCAGCACCCGAGGGAATCAGCCCCAGCATTTT. The encoded protein is CASSTRGNQPQHF.

This chain uses TRBV10-3 with TRBJ1-2, with TRBD1 matching over 7 bases. V lost 8 bases, J lost 6 bases, and 12 bases stayed unmatched. Looked up from germline, CDR1 is ENHRY and CDR2 is SYGVKD. The CDR3 has 14 residues. The CDR3 protein is CAIGPGGGADGYTF. The CDR3 DNA is TGTGCCATCGGCCCGGGAGGGGGCGCGGATGGCTACACCTTC.

This clone occurred a few times. This chain joins TRBV28 and TRBJ1-4, with 9 bases identical to TRBD1. The CDR3 length is 16 residues. Germline values: CDR1 MDHEN, CDR2 SYDVKM. The DNA for the CDR3 is TGTGCGACCAGAGGAGGACAGGGGTATGTTGATGAAAAACTGTTTTTT. It translates to CATRGGQGYVDEKLFF.

V is TRBV11-2 and J is TRBJ2-4; D perhaps matches TRBD2 (7 bases). Germline assignment: CDR1 SGHAT and CDR2 FQNNGV. The CDR3 covers 13 residues. Trimming stripped 5 bases from V and 8 bases from J, with 13 bases between. The CDR3 loop reads CASSPRGGDIQYF. CDR3 nucleotides: TGTGCCAGCAGCCCCAGAGGGGGGGACATTCAGTACTTC.

The genes are TRBV28 and TRBJ1-1; D possibly corresponds to TRBD1 (6 bases). Trimming cost V 7 bases and J 0 bases, with 15 bases left between them. This CDR3 spans 15 amino acids. Germline V gives CDR1 MDHEN, CDR2 SYDVKM. This chain's CDR3 is CASNGDTEMNTEAFF. CDR3 nucleotides: TGTGCCAGCAACGGGGACACAGAAATGAACACTGAAGCTTTCTTT.

The rearrangement links TRBV28 to TRBJ2-6; no reliable D call. Trimming took off 5 bases at V and 2 bases at J, with 10 bases between the two ends. CDR1 is MDHEN, CDR2 SYDVKM, per germline. This CDR3 contains 15 residues. CDR3 protein: CASSLPGTGANVLTF. DNA of the CDR3: TGTGCCAGCAGTCTTCCAGGAACTGGGGCCAACGTCCTGACTTTC.

This rearrangement joins TRBV29-1 to TRBJ2-2, with D possibly TRBD2 on 6 matching bases. The V gene's germline CDR1 is SQVTM and CDR2 ANQGSEA. The CDR3 spans 12 residues. V was cut by 6 bases and J by 4 bases, with 9 bases left in between. The CDR3 DNA sequence: TGCAGCGTCTGCGGGGCCACCGGGGAGCTGTTTTTT. Its protein is CSVCGATGELFF.

This chain joins TRBV10-1 and TRBJ2-7; maybe TRBD2 (5 bases). Looked up from germline, CDR1 is WNHNN and CDR2 is SYGVQD (reference sequence). CDR3 size: 11 residues. V gave up 8 bases and J gave up 6 bases, with 11 bases separating them. This chain's CDR3 is CASFTEAEQYF. The DNA for the CDR3 is TGCGCCAGCTTTACGGAGGCCGAGCAGTACTTC.

V is TRBV6-6 and J is TRBJ2-5, with D possibly being TRBD1 (5 bases). Trimming removed 10 bases at V and 5 bases at J, with 20 bases between. Germline CDR1 reads MNHNY; CDR2 reads SVGAGI (reference sequence). The CDR3 spans 14 residues. The DNA for the CDR3 is TGTGCCACTGTTGCCCTTGGTTGGGGCGAGACCCAGTACTTC. Its protein is CATVALGWGETQYF.

This chain connects TRBV18 to TRBJ2-1; D might be TRBD2 (5 bases). Germline CDR1 is KGHSH and CDR2 is LQKENI. CDR3 size: 12 residues. Trimming left V 2 bases short and J 8 bases short, with 7 bases between. CDR3 nucleotides: TGTGCCAGCTCACCAAATAGCGATGAGCAGTTCTTC. It codes for CASSPNSDEQFF. The complete variable domain, with remaining parts taken from reference TRBV18 and TRBJ2-1, reads NAGVMQNPRHLVRRRGQEARLRCSPMKGHSHVYWYRQLPEEGLKFMVYLQKENIIDESGMPKERFSAEFPKEGPSILRIQQVVRGDSAAYFCASSPNSDEQFFGPGTRLTVL.